These 2 T cell receptor beta chains were sequenced from one sample in a study of T cells in Graves' hyperthyroidism and ophthalmopathy. Amplification yielded TCR beta CDR3 regions, with RNA transcripts as the source. When the TCR CDR3 underwent first-round RT-PCR, the HTBI primer set was used. TCRdb fed the multiplex PCR reads into MiXCR, producing one record per CDR3 protein. In the table there are about 24,000 distinct CDR3 sequences, under 55% of which are singletons. The source material was blood. The origin of the receptors is a woman in her thirties or forties with Graves' hyperthyroidism that later progressed to Graves' ophthalmopathy.

This clonotype was seen repeatedly, ten times or more. A read error may be the cause here, since a much bigger clone is one base away. The conserved final phenylalanine or tryptophan is absent from the CDR3, which likely points to a read error. J is TRBJ2-2 and V is TRBV20-1; perhaps TRBD1 as D (5 bases). V was cut by 2 bases and J by 1 base, with 11 bases left in between. The CDR3 sequence is 15 residues long. Germline CDR1 and CDR2: DFQATT and SNEGSKA (reference sequence). CDR3 region: CSARTPQGNTGELFL. For the CDR3, the DNA is TGCAGTGCTAGAACACCTCAGGGGAACACCGGGGAGCTGTTTCTT.

This clonotype was observed once. One junction end does not reproduce the germline sequence, and a read error may be involved. The V call is TRBV2, the J call TRBJ2-3, with TRBD2 matching 11 bases. Germline CDR1 and CDR2: SNHLY and FYNNEI. The length of the CDR3 is 17 residues. This CDR3 reads CANSARLAGTGTDTQYF. CDR3 bases: TGTGCCAACAGTGCCCGACTAGCGGGAACCGGCACAGATACGCAGTATTTT.